This TCR beta chain was identified during a study of T cell repertoires in cytomegalovirus infection. The CDR3 has 14 residues. After removal of 7 bases from V and 6 bases from J, the junction contained 4 bases not matched to a gene. One entry per CDR3 protein, called by TCRdb with MiXCR from the reads. The sample includes about 310,000 distinct CDR3 sequences, under 20% of them seen just once. V gene TRBV12-3 or TRBV12-4 combines with J gene TRBJ2-2, with 11 positions matching TRBD2. The sample taken for sequencing was PBMCs. This TCR was sampled from a human donor in good health (CMV status not recorded). Some clones in this sample may be carry-over from other donors' samples. The CDR3: CASTRGLAAGELFF. CDR3 coding DNA: TGTGCCAGCACTAGGGGACTAGCGGCCGGGGAGCTGTTTTTT.